One sample yielded the 25 T cell receptor beta chains listed below, sequenced in a study of response to subunit inactivated influenza vaccine. TCRdb passed the RT-PCR reads through MiXCR, listing each CDR3 protein once. The data contain hundreds of thousands of distinct CDR3 sequences, approximately 15% of them singletons. Specimen: PBMCs from blood, collected approximately 15 days before vaccination. These receptors were obtained from a man between 45 and 60 years old who received an inactivated influenza vaccine.

This clonotype was observed many times. The V and J genes are TRBV5-6 and TRBJ2-5; weak D call: TRBD1 (5 bases). Trimming pared 1 base from V and 1 base from J, leaving 8 bases between. CDR1 and CDR2 from the germline V gene are SGHDT and YYEEEE. CDR3 size: 14 residues. This chain's CDR3 is CASSLFGAQETQYF. In nucleotides, the CDR3 is TGTGCCAGCAGCTTGTTTGGGGCCCAAGAGACCCAGTACTTC.

This clonotype was detected ten times or more. The V and J genes are TRBV27 and TRBJ2-7; the match to TRBD1 covers 9 bases. CDR1 MNHEY and CDR2 SMNVEV come from the germline V gene (reference sequence). The V gene end was trimmed by 5 bases and the J gene end by 4 bases; junction bases not matched to a gene: 3. CDR3 length: 13 residues. CDR3 in amino acids: CASSVGTGYEQYF. The CDR3 nucleotides read TGTGCCAGCAGTGTGGGGACAGGGTACGAGCAGTACTTC.

The chain carries TRBV28 and TRBJ2-3; 8 positions agree with TRBD2. The CDR3 totals 16 residues. After removal of 9 bases from V and 2 bases from J, the junction contained 13 bases not matched to a gene. The germline gives CDR1 MDHEN, CDR2 SYDVKM. In DNA form, the CDR3 reads TGTGCCAGTCGCTTCGCTCGGGGGGGAGTCACAGATACGCAGTATTTT. It encodes CASRFARGGVTDTQYF.

This chain joins TRBV11-2 and TRBJ2-5; 11 positions agree with TRBD2. The CDR3 totals 16 residues. The trim removed 5 bases at V and 7 bases at J, leaving 12 bases unmatched. The germline V gene encodes CDR1 SGHAT and CDR2 FQNNGV. In nucleotides, the CDR3 is TGTGCCAGCAGCCCCCGTGGGGGACTAGCGGTGGGGACCCAGTACTTC. Residues: CASSPRGGLAVGTQYF.

V and J are TRBV11-1 and TRBJ2-3; perhaps TRBD2 as D (5 bases). This CDR3 contains 15 residues. Germline V gene sequence: CDR1 SGHAT, CDR2 FQDESV (reference sequence). Trimming stripped 3 bases from V and 2 bases from J, with 12 bases between. CDR3 protein: CASSFLRAPTDTQYF. In DNA form, the CDR3 reads TGTGCCAGCAGCTTCTTGAGGGCCCCCACAGATACGCAGTATTTT. The whole variable domain, remainder taken from reference TRBV11-1 and TRBJ2-3, is EAEVAQSPRYKITEKSQAVAFWCDPISGHATLYWYRQILGQGPELLVQFQDESVVDDSQLPKDRFSAERLKGVDSTLKIQPAELGDSAMYLCASSFLRAPTDTQYFGPGTRLTVL.

The chain carries TRBV27 and TRBJ1-6, with TRBD1 identical over 7 bases. Losses at the gene ends were 5 bases for V and 3 bases for J; bases not matched to a gene: 7. The CDR3 consists of 16 residues. The germline V gene has CDR1 MNHEY and CDR2 SMNVEV (reference sequence). Here the CDR3 DNA reads TGTGCCAGCAGTGCAGCAGGGGGTTACTATAATTCACCCCTCCACTTT. Amino acid sequence: CASSAAGGYYNSPLHF.

This clonotype was seen ten or more times. The chain is built from TRBV11-3 and TRBJ2-2; 9 nucleotides match TRBD2. CDR3 length: 14 residues. Germline V gene sequence: CDR1 SGHNT, CDR2 YENEEA. Trimming took 5 bases from V and 6 from J; bases not matched to a gene: 4. CDR3 loop: CASSDRTSAGELFF. In DNA, the CDR3 is TGTGCCAGCAGCGACCGGACTAGCGCCGGGGAGCTGTTTTTT.

This clonotype was observed a handful of times. This chain joins TRBV5-4 and TRBJ1-1; 7 bases align to TRBD1. V dropped 4 bases and J dropped 4; count of bases not matched to a gene: 16. The CDR3 is 17 amino acids. CDR1 SGHNT and CDR2 YYREEE come from the germline V gene (reference sequence). In DNA form, the CDR3 reads TGTGCCAGCAGCCACAGAAGGGAACAGGGGCGGTTCACTGAAGCTTTCTTT. Translating gives CASSHRREQGRFTEAFF. Together with reference TRBV5-4 and TRBJ1-1, the CDR3 gives the full variable domain: ETGVTQSPTHLIKTRGQQVTLRCSSQSGHNTVSWYQQALGQGPQFIFQYYREEENGRGNFPPRFSGLQFPNYSSELNVNALELDDSALYLCASSHRREQGRFTEAFFGQGTRLTVV.

This clonotype showed up just a few times. V gene TRBV7-2 combines with J gene TRBJ1-5; a weak D match, TRBD1 (5 bases). CDR1 is SGHTA and CDR2 is FQGNSA in the germline V gene. V lost 0 bases, J lost 6 bases, and 9 bases lay in between. This CDR3 contains 14 residues. In nucleotides, the CDR3 is TGTGCCAGCAGCTTAGCGCCGGGGGGTCAGCCCCAGCATTTT. This translates into CASSLAPGGQPQHF. Full variable domain (missing parts from reference TRBV7-2 and TRBJ1-5): GAGVSQSPSNKVTEKGKDVELRCDPISGHTALYWYRQSLGQGLEFLIYFQGNSAPDKSGLPSDRFSAERTGGSVSTLTIQRTQQEDSAVYLCASSLAPGGQPQHFGDGTRLSIL.

There are a few counts of this clonotype. The CDR3 DNA reads TGTGCCAGCAGTGAAGCCATGGACAACTACGAGCAGTACTTC. Amino acid sequence: CASSEAMDNYEQYF. The gene calls are TRBV6-1 and TRBJ2-7; perhaps TRBD1 as D (5 bases). The V gene's germline CDR1 is MNHNS and CDR2 SASEGT. Trimming took off 0 bases at V and 3 bases at J, with 9 bases between the two ends. The CDR3 runs 14 residues.

This clonotype was recorded a few times. The rearrangement links TRBV9 to TRBJ2-1; TRBD2 aligns across 10 bases. After removal of 0 bases from V and 0 bases from J, the junction contained 6 bases not matched to a gene. Germline CDR1 and CDR2: SGDLS and YYNGEE. This CDR3 contains 18 residues. In DNA form, the CDR3 reads TGTGCCAGCAGCGTAGCCCGGACTAGCGGCGGCTCCTACAATGAGCAGTTCTTC. Translating it yields CASSVARTSGGSYNEQFF.

This clonotype was counted at least ten times. This rearrangement joins TRBV7-8 to TRBJ2-7; perhaps TRBD2 as D (5 bases). The CDR3 has 14 amino acids. Trimming took 1 base from V and 2 from J, leaving 9 bases between them. In germline, CDR1 is SGHVS, CDR2 FQNEAQ. The CDR3 DNA reads as TGTGCCAGCAGCTTAGTGGAACTAGCCTACGAGCAGTACTTC. It yields the protein CASSLVELAYEQYF.

The sample holds a few counts of this clonotype. The rearrangement joins TRBV11-1 to TRBJ2-6; TRBD1 matches 10 bases. The trim removed 3 bases at V and 4 bases at J, leaving 9 bases unmatched. Germline assignment: CDR1 SGHAT and CDR2 FQDESV (reference sequence). This CDR3 is 18 amino acids long. CDR3 DNA: TGTGCCAGCAGCTTCGGGACAGGGGAAGTCTCCGGGGCCAACGTCCTGACTTTC. This gives the protein CASSFGTGEVSGANVLTF.

In its sample, this clonotype was seen a few times. The chain joins TRBV5-1 to TRBJ2-1; 7 nucleotides align to TRBD1. CDR3 length: 16 amino acids. CDR1 is SGHRS and CDR2 is YFSETQ in the germline V gene. Trimming cost V 4 bases and J 6 bases; bases outside gene matches: 13. The CDR3 nucleotides are TGCGCCAGCAGCGGAAGGACAGGAGGTTGGTTCAATGAGCAGTTCTTC. Protein: CASSGRTGGWFNEQFF.

The table lists this clonotype with many counts. This chain joins TRBV27 and TRBJ2-1; D remains ambiguous. The CDR3 is 12 residues long. The germline V gene encodes CDR1 MNHEY and CDR2 SMNVEV (reference sequence). Trimming shortened V by 4 bases and J by 6 bases, and 7 bases separated the two germline ends. The DNA for the CDR3 is TGTGCCAGCAGTTCTTGGGGCAATGAGCAGTTCTTC. The encoded protein is CASSSWGNEQFF.

This clonotype occurred a few times. This chain connects TRBV7-8 to TRBJ2-1, with 11 bases matching TRBD2. From germline, CDR1 is SGHVS and CDR2 FQNEAQ. V trimming: 6 bases; J trimming: 8 bases; junction bases outside the gene matches: 9. The CDR3 consists of 15 residues. The CDR3 DNA reads TGTGCCAGCAGAACCGGGACTAGCGGCTCATATGAGCAGTTCTTC. This gives the protein CASRTGTSGSYEQFF. The full variable domain, completed using reference TRBV7-8 and TRBJ2-1, is GAGVSQSPRYKVAKRGQDVALRCDPISGHVSLFWYQQALGQGPEFLTYFQNEAQLDKSGLPSDRFFAERPEGSVSTLKIQRTQQEDSAVYLCASRTGTSGSYEQFFGPGTRLTVL.

This clonotype was found once. This chain connects TRBV3-1 to TRBJ2-7; 7 bases align to TRBD2. This CDR3 region has 18 residues. Trimming at V came to 1 base and at J to 6 bases, leaving 18 bases not matched to a gene. The germline V gene encodes CDR1 LGHDT and CDR2 YNNKEL (reference sequence). In DNA, the CDR3 is TGTGCCAGCAGCCAAGGCCGATGGAGCGGGGCCTCCATAGTCGAGCAGTACTTC. Its translation is CASSQGRWSGASIVEQYF.

CDR3 nucleotides: TGCGCCAGCAGCGGAATTAGCGGGAGGTCGAGCTCCTACGAGCAGTACTTC. Translation: CASSGISGRSSSYEQYF. The V call is TRBV5-1, the J call TRBJ2-7; 10 bases agree with TRBD2. V was pared by 4 bases and J by 0 bases, with 10 bases of the junction left unmatched. In germline, CDR1 is SGHRS, CDR2 YFSETQ. This CDR3 region has 17 residues.

This clonotype came up a few times. The rearrangement uses TRBV12-3 or TRBV12-4 and TRBJ2-7; D is unclear. The CDR3 contains 13 residues. The ends were cut back, 6 bases at V and 6 bases at J, with 15 bases in the middle. CDR3 nucleotide sequence: TGTGCCAGCAGACCGCATGGCTCCCTCGAGCAGTACTTC. Its protein is CASRPHGSLEQYF.

V is TRBV20-1 and J is TRBJ1-5; TRBD1 is a possible D gene (5 bases). In germline, CDR1 is DFQATT, CDR2 SNEGSKA (reference sequence). This CDR3 is built from 14 residues. V was shortened by 5 bases and J by 2 bases, with 13 bases between the two germline ends. In DNA form, the CDR3 reads TGCAGTGCTCGAGGGGATGCGGGCAATCAGCCCCAGCATTTT. Encoded protein: CSARGDAGNQPQHF.

This clonotype was seen many times. The rearrangement links TRBV10-2 to TRBJ2-7; a possible D gene is TRBD2 (7 bases). Germline V CDR1 and CDR2: WSHSY, SAAADI. This CDR3 spans 12 amino acids. The V end lost 6 bases, the J end lost 2 bases, and 8 bases lay between the germline ends. CDR3 in amino acids: CASSGGPYEQYF. CDR3 in DNA: TGCGCCAGCAGCGGGGGGCCCTACGAGCAGTACTTC.

In its sample, this clonotype was seen a few times. The V and J genes are TRBV7-9 and TRBJ2-1; 10 bases match TRBD2. The trim removed 10 bases at V and 6 bases at J, leaving 6 bases unmatched. The CDR3 totals 13 residues. The germline V gene encodes CDR1 SEHNR and CDR2 FQNEAQ (reference sequence). The DNA of the CDR3 is TGTGCCACCTCTAGCGGGAGTGTCAATGAGCAGTTCTTC. This encodes CATSSGSVNEQFF. The full variable domain, its missing parts supplied by reference TRBV7-9 and TRBJ2-1, is DTGVSQNPRHKITKRGQNVTFRCDPISEHNRLYWYRQTLGQGPEFLTYFQNEAQLEKSRLLSDRFSAERPKGSFSTLEIQRTEQGDSAMYLCATSSGSVNEQFFGPGTRLTVL.

The rearrangement joins TRBV12-3 or TRBV12-4 to TRBJ2-3; D is possibly TRBD1 (6 bases). Trimming shortened V by 2 bases and J by 1 base, and 7 bases separated the two germline ends. The CDR3 has 14 amino acids. Here the CDR3 reads CASSLYRGTDTQYF. The CDR3 bases are TGTGCCAGCAGTTTATACAGGGGCACAGATACGCAGTATTTT.

Here the CDR3 DNA reads TGTGCCATGTCTAGCAACCATGAGCAGTTCTTC. Protein: CAMSSNHEQFF. The chain joins TRBV10-3 to TRBJ2-1; a possible D gene is TRBD2 (5 bases). Germline loops: CDR1 ENHRY, CDR2 SYGVKD. Trimming cost V 9 bases and J 8 bases, with 11 bases left between them. The CDR3 runs 11 residues.

This clonotype has only a few counts. The rearrangement uses TRBV4-2 and TRBJ1-6; TRBD1 is a possible D gene (6 bases). This CDR3 is 15 amino acids long. Germline lookup yields CDR1 LGHNA and CDR2 YNFKEQ. V lost 4 bases and J 1 base, leaving 8 bases between the germline ends. The CDR3 nucleotides are TGTGCCAGCAGCCGTGGACAGTCCTATAATTCACCCCTCCACTTT. Its translation is CASSRGQSYNSPLHF.